These 3 T cell receptor beta chains originate from one sample sequenced in a study of OX40 agonist ivuxolimab in advanced cancers. Generated by immunoSEQ multiplex PCR, the TCRdb table keeps only in-frame clones and is missing some. The sample includes approximately 64,000 clones, roughly 84% of them seen just once. The sequenced sample was CD4+ or CD8+ T cells sorted from blood, obtained in a trial of the OX40 agonist ivuxolimab. The receptors originated from an adult with an advanced solid tumor such as melanoma, head and neck, liver or kidney cancer.

The CDR3, as DNA: TGTGCCAGCAGCTTTGGGAGGACAGGGTCCAATGAGCAGTTCTTC. Residues: CASSFGRTGSNEQFF. The V call is TRBV5-4, the J call TRBJ2-1, with 8 bases identical to TRBD1. CDR1 and CDR2 from the germline V gene are SGHNT and YYREEE (reference sequence). The CDR3 runs 15 residues. V trimming: 2 bases; J trimming: 6 bases; junction bases outside the gene matches: 7.

The rearrangement uses TRBV30 and TRBJ2-7, with D perhaps TRBD2 (6 bases). The germline V and J ends were trimmed by 0 bases and 2 bases, with 11 bases remaining between them. This CDR3 comprises 14 residues. Germline values: CDR1 GTSNPN, CDR2 SVGIG (reference sequence). The CDR3 spells CAWSVLGLTYEQYF. The DNA for the CDR3 is TGTGCCTGGAGTGTATTGGGACTGACCTACGAGCAGTACTTC.

V and J are TRBV4-1 and TRBJ1-3; tentative D call: TRBD1 (6 bases). V lost 3 bases and J 0 bases, leaving 12 bases between the germline ends. Germline V gene sequence: CDR1 MGHRA, CDR2 YSYEKL. This CDR3 has 16 amino acids. The CDR3 is CASSQTTGYSGNTIYF. CDR3 DNA: TGCGCCAGCAGCCAGACGACAGGATACTCTGGAAACACCATATATTTT.